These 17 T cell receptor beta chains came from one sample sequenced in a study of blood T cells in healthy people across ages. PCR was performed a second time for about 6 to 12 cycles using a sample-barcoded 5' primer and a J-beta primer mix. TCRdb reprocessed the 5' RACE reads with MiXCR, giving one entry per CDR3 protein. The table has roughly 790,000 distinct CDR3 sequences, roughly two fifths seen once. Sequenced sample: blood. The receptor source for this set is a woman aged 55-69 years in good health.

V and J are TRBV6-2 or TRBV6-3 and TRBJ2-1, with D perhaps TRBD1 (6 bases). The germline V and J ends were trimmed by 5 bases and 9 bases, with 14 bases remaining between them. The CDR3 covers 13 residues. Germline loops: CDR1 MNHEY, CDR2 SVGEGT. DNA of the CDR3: TGTGCCAGCAGTGATATCCAAGGGGGTGAGCAGTTCTTC. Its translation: CASSDIQGGEQFF.

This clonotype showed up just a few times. CDR3 sequence reads: CASRASGRGNGELFF. CDR3 nucleotide sequence: TGTGCCAGCAGGGCTAGCGGGAGAGGTAACGGGGAGCTGTTTTTT. The J gene is TRBJ2-2, the V gene TRBV5-5; 10 bases agree with TRBD2. With V trimmed by 5 bases and J by 7 bases, 8 bases remained unmatched. Germline V gene sequence: CDR1 SGHKS, CDR2 YYEKEE (reference sequence). The CDR3 is made up of 15 amino acids.

CDR3 in DNA: TGTGCCAGCAGCTTGTTACACCTCGCTAACTATGGCTACACCTTC. Amino acid sequence: CASSLLHLANYGYTF. The chain links TRBV7-2 to TRBJ1-2; unclear D gene. Germline CDR1 SGHTA, CDR2 FQGNSA. V shed 3 bases and J shed 0 bases, with 11 bases lying between them. The CDR3 is made up of 15 amino acids.

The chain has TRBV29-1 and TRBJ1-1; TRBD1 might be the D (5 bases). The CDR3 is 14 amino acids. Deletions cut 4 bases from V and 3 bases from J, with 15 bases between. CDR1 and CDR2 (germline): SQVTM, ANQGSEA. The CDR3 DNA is TGCAGCGTTGGTGTCGTCAGGGACTACACTGAAGCTTTCTTT. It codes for CSVGVVRDYTEAFF.

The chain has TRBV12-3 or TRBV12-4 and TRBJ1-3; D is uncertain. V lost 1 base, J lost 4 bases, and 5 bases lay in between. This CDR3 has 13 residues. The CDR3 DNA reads TGTGCCAGCAGTTTAGGAGCAGGAAACACCATATATTTT. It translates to CASSLGAGNTIYF.

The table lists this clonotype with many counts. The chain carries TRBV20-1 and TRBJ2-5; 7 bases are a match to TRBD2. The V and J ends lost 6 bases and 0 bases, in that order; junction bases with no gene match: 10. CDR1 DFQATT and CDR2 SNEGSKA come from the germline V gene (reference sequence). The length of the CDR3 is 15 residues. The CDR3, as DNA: TGCAGTGCCAAAACCGGGACTACCGACCAAGAGACCCAGTACTTC. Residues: CSAKTGTTDQETQYF.

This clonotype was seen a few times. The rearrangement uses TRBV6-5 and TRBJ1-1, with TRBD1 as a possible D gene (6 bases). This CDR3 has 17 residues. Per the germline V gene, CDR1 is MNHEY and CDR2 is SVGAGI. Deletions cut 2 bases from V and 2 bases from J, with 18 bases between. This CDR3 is CASSYHRSGGGNTEAFF. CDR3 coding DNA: TGTGCCAGCAGTTACCACCGGAGTGGGGGCGGAAACACTGAAGCTTTCTTT.

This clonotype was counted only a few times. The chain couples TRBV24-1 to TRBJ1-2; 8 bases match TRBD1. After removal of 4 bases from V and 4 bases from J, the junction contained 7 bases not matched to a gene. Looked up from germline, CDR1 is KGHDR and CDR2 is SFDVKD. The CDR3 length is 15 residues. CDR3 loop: CATSDQGQAIYGYTF. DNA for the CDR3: TGTGCCACCAGTGACCAGGGACAGGCGATCTATGGCTACACCTTC.

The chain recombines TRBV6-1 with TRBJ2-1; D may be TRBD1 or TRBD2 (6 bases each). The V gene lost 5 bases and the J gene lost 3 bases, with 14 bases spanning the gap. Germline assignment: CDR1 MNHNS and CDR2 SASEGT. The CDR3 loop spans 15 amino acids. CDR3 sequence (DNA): TGTGCCAGCAGTCCTACAAGGGGGGACTACAATGAGCAGTTCTTC. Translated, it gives CASSPTRGDYNEQFF.

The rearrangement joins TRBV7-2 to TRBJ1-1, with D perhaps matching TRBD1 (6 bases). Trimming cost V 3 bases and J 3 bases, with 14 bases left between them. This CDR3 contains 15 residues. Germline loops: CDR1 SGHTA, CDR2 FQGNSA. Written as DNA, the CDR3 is TGTGCCAGCAGCTTGAGGATGACAGGAGACACTGAAGCTTTCTTT. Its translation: CASSLRMTGDTEAFF.

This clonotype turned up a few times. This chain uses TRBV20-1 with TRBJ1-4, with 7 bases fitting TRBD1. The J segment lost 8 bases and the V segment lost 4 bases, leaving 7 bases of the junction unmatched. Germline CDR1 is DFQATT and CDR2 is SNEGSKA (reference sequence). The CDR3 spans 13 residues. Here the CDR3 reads CSANRGVDEKLFF. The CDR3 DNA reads TGCAGTGCTAACAGGGGCGTAGACGAAAAACTGTTTTTT.

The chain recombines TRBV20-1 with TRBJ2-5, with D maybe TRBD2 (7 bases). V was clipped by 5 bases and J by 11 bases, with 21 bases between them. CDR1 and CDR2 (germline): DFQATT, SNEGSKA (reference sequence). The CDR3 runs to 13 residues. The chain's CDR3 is CSAPRGAQDEQYF. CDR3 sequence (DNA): TGCAGTGCTCCTCGGGGGGCCCAGGATGAGCAGTACTTC.

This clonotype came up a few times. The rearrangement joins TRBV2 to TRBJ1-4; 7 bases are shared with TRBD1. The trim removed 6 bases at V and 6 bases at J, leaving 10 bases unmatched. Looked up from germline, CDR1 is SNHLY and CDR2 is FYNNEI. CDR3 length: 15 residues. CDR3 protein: CASRPRQGSHEKLFF. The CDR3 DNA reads TGTGCCAGCAGACCTAGACAGGGTTCGCATGAAAAACTGTTTTTT.

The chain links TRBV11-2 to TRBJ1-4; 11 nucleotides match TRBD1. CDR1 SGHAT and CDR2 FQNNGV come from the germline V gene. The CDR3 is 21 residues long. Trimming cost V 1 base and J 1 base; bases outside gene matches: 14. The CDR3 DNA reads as TGTGCCAGCAGCTTAGTTGGGACAGGGGGTCTAGGAGGTGGAACTAATGAAAAACTGTTTTTT. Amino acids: CASSLVGTGGLGGGTNEKLFF.

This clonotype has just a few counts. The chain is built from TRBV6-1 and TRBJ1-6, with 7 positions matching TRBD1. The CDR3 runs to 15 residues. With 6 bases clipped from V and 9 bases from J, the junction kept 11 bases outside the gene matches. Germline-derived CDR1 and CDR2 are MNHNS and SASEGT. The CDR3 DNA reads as TGTGCCAGCAGGGAGCAAGGGGGCGCGGGTTCACCCCTCCACTTT. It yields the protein CASREQGGAGSPLHF.

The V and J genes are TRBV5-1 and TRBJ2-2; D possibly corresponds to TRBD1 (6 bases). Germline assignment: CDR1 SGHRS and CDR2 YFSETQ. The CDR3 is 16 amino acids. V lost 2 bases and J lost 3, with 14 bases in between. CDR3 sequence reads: CASSFGGGRYTGELFF. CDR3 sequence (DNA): TGCGCCAGCAGCTTTGGTGGGGGCAGGTACACCGGGGAGCTGTTTTTT.

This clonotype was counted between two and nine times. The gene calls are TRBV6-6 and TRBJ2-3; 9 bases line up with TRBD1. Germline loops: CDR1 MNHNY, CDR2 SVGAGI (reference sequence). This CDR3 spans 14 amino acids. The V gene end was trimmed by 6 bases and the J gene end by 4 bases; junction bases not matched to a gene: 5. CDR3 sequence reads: CASRGQGGADTQYF. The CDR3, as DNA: TGTGCCAGCAGGGGACAGGGTGGCGCAGATACGCAGTATTTT.